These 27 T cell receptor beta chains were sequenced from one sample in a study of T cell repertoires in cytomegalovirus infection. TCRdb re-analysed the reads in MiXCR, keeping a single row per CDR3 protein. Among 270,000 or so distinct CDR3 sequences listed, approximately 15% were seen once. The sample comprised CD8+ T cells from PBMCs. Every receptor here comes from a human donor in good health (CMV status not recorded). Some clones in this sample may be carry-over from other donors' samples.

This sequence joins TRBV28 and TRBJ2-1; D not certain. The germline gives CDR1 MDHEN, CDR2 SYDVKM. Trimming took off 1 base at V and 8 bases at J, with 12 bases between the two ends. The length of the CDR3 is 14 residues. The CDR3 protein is CASSLFGVVDEQFF. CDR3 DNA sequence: TGTGCCAGCAGTTTATTTGGGGTTGTAGATGAGCAGTTCTTC.

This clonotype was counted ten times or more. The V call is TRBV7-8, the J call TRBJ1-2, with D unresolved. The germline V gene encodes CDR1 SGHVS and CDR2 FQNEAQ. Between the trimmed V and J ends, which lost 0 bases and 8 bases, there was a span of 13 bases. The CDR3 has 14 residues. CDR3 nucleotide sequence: TGTGCCAGCAGCTTAGCGCCGTCTGTTGTAGGCTACACCTTC. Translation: CASSLAPSVVGYTF. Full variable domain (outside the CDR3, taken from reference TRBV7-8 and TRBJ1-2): GAGVSQSPRYKVAKRGQDVALRCDPISGHVSLFWYQQALGQGPEFLTYFQNEAQLDKSGLPSDRFFAERPEGSVSTLKIQRTQQEDSAVYLCASSLAPSVVGYTFGSGTRLTVV.

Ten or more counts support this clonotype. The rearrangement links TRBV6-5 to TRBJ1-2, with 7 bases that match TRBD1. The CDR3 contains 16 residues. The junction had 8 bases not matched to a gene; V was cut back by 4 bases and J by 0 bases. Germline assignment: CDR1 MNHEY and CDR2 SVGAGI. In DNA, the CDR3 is TGTGCCAGCAGTTCTACCTCCAGGGGGGCTAACTATGGCTACACCTTC. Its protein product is CASSSTSRGANYGYTF.

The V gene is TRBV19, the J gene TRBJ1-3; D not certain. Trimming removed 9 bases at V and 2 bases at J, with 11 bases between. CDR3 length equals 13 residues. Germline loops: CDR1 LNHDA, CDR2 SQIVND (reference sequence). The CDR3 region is CASPAWAGNTIYF. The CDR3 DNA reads TGTGCCAGCCCCGCCTGGGCTGGAAACACCATATATTTT.

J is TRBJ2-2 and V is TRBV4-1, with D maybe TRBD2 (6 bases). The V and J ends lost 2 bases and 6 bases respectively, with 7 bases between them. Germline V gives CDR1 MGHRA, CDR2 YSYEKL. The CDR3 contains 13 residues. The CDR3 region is CASSQSGAGELFF. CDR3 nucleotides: TGCGCCAGCAGCCAATCGGGGGCCGGGGAGCTGTTTTTT.

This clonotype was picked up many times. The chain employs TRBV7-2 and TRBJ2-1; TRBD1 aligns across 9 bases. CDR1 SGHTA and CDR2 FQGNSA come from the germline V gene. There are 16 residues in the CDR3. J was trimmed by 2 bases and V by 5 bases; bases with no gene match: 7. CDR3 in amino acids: CASSARQGGPYNEQFF. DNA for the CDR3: TGTGCCAGCAGCGCCCGACAGGGGGGGCCCTACAATGAGCAGTTCTTC.

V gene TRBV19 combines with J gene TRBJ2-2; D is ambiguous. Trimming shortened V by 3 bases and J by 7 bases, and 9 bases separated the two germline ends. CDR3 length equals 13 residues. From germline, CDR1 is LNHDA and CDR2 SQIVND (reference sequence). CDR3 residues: CASSIGPGGELFF. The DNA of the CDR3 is TGTGCCAGTAGTATTGGACCGGGCGGGGAGCTGTTTTTT. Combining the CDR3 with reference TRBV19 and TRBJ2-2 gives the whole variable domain DGGITQSPKYLFRKEGQNVTLSCEQNLNHDAMYWYRQDPGQGLRLIYYSQIVNDFQKGDIAEGYSVSREKKESFPLTVTSAQKNPTAFYLCASSIGPGGELFFGEGSRLTVL.

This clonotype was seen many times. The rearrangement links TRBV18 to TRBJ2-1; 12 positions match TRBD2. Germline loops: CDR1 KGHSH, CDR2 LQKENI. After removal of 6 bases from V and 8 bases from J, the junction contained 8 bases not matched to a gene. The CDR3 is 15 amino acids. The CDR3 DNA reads TGTGCCAGCTCGTCTAGCGGGGGGGCGTTGGATGAGCAGTTCTTC. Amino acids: CASSSSGGALDEQFF.

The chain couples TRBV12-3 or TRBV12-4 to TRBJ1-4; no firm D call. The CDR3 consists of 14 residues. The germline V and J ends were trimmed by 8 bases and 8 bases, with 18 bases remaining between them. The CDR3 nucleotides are TGTGCCAGCTCCCATTTGAGCCGGTCGGAAAAACTGTTTTTT. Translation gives CASSHLSRSEKLFF.

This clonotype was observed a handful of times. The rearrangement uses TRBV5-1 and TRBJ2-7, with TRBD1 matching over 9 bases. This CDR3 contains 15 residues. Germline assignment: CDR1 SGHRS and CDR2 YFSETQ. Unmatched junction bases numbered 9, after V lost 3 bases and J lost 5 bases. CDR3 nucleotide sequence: TGCGCCAGCAGCTGGACCGGGACAGGGAATAACGAGCAGTACTTC. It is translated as CASSWTGTGNNEQYF.

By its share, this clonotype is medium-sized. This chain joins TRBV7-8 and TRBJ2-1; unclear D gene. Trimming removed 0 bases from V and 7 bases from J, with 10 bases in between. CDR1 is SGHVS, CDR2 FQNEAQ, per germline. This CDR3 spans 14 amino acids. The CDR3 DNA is TGTGCCAGCAGCTTAGCCCCTCCACCGAATGAGCAGTTCTTC. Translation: CASSLAPPPNEQFF.

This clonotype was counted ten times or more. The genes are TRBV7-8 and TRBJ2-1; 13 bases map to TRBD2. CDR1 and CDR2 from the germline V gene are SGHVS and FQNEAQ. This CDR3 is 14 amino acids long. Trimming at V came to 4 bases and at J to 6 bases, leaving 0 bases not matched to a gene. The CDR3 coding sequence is TGTGCCAGCAGCTGGACTAGCGGGGGCAATGAGCAGTTCTTC. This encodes CASSWTSGGNEQFF.

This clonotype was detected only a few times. The CDR3 spells CASSELVNEKLFF. In DNA, the CDR3 is TGTGCCAGCAGTGAATTGGTTAATGAAAAACTGTTTTTT. The rearrangement joins TRBV2 to TRBJ1-4, with D hard to call. The ends were cut back, 2 bases at V and 4 bases at J, with 5 bases in the middle. The CDR3 contains 13 residues. Germline CDR1 reads SNHLY; CDR2 reads FYNNEI.

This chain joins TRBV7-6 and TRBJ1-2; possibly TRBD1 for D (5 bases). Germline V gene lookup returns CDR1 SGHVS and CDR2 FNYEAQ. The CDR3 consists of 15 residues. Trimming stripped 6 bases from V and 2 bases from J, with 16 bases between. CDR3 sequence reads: CASSPSGAENYGYTF. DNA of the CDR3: TGTGCCAGCAGTCCGTCCGGGGCGGAGAACTATGGCTACACCTTC.

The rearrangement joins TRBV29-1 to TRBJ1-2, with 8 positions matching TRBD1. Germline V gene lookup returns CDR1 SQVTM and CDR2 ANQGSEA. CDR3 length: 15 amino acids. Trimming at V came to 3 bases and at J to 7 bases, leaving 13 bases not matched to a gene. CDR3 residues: CSVDDHGGQGVGYTF. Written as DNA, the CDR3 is TGCAGCGTTGATGACCATGGTGGACAGGGTGTTGGCTACACCTTC.

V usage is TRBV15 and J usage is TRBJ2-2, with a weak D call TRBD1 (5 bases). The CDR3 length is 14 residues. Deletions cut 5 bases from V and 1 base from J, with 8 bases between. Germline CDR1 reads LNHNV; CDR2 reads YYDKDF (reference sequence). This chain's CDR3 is CATSLGQNTGELFF. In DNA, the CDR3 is TGTGCCACCAGCCTGGGGCAGAACACCGGGGAGCTGTTTTTT.

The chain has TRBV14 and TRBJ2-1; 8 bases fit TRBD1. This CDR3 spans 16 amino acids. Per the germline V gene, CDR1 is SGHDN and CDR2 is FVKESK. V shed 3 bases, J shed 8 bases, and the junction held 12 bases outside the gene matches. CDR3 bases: TGTGCCAGCAGCCACACCAGGGGGCCCCGTTGGGATGAGCAGTTCTTC. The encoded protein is CASSHTRGPRWDEQFF.

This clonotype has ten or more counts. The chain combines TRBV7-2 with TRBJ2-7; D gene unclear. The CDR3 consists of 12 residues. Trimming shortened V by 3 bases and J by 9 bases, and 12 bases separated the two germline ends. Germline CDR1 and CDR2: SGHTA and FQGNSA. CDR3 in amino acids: CASSFGLGPQYF. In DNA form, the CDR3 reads TGTGCCAGCAGCTTTGGGCTCGGACCGCAGTACTTC.

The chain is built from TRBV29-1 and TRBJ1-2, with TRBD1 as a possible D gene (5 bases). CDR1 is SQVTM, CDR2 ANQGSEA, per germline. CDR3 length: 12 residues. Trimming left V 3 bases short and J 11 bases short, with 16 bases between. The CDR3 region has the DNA TGCAGCGTTGATTCGGGGGGTCCTGGTTACACCTTC. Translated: CSVDSGGPGYTF.

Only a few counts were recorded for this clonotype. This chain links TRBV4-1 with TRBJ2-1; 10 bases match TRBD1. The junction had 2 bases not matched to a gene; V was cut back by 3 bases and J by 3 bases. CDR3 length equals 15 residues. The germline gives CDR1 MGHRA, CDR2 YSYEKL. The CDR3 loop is CASSQGQGYYNEQFF. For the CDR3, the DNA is TGCGCCAGCAGCCAGGGACAGGGGTACTACAATGAGCAGTTCTTC.

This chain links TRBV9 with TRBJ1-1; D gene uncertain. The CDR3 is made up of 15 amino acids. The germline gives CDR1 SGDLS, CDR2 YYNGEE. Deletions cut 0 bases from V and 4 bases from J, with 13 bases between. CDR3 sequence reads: CASSVVGEQTTEAFF. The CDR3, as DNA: TGTGCCAGCAGCGTAGTGGGTGAACAAACCACTGAAGCTTTCTTT.

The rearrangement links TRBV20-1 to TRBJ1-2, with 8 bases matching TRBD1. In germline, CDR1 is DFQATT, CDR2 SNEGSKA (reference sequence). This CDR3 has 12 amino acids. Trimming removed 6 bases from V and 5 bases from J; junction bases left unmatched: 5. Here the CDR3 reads CSARTGSYGYTF. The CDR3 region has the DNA TGCAGTGCACGGACAGGGTCGTATGGCTACACCTTC.

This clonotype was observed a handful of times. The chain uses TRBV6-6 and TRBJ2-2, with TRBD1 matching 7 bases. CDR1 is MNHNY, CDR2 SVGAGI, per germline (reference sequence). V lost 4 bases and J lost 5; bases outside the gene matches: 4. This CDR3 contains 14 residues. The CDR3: CASSLTGETGELFF. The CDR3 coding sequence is TGTGCCAGCAGTTTAACAGGGGAAACCGGGGAGCTGTTTTTT.

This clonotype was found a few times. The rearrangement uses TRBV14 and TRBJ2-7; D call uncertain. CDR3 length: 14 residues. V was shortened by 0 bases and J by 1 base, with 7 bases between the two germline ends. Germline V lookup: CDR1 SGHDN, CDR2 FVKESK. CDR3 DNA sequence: TGTGCCAGCAGCCAAGAGGTAGGGTCCTACGAGCAGTACTTC. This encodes CASSQEVGSYEQYF.

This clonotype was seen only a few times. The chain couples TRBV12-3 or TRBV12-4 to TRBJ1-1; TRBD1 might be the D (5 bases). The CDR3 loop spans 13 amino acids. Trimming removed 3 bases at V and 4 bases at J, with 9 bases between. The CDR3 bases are TGTGCCAGCAGTTTTTCAGGGCTCACTGAAGCTTTCTTT. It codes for CASSFSGLTEAFF.

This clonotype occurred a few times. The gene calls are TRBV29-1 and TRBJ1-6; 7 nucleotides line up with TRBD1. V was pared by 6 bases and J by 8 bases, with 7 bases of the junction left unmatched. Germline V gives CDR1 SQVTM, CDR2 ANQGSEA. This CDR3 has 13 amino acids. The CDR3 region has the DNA TGCAGCGTAGCGGACAGGAGAGATTCACCCCTCCACTTT. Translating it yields CSVADRRDSPLHF.

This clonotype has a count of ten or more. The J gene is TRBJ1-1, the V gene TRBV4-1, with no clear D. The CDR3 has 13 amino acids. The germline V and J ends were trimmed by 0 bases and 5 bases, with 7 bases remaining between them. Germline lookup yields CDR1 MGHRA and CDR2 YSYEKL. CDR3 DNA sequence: TGCGCCAGCAGCCAAGATCCCAGGACTGAAGCTTTCTTT. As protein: CASSQDPRTEAFF.